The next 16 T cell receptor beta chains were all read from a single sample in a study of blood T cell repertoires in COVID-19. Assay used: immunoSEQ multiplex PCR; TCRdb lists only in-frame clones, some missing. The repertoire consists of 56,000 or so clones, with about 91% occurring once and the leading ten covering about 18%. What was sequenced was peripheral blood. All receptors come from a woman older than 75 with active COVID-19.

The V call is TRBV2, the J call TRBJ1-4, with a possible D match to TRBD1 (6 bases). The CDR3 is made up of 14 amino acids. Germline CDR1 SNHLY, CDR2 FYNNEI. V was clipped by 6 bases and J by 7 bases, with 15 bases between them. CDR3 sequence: CASSVQGESEKLFF. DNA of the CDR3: TGTGCCAGCAGCGTACAGGGAGAGAGTGAAAAACTGTTTTTT. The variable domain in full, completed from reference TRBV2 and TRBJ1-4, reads EPEVTQTPSHQVTQMGQEVILRCVPISNHLYFYWYRQILGQKVEFLVSFYNNEISEKSEIFDDQFSVERPDGSNFTLKIRSTKLEDSAMYFCASSVQGESEKLFFGSGTQLSVL.

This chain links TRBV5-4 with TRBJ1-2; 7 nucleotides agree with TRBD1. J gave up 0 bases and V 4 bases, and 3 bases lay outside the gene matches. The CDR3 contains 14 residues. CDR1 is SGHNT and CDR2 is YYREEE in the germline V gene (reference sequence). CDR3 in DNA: TGTGCCAGCAGCCTGGGACAGCCTAACTATGGCTACACCTTC. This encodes CASSLGQPNYGYTF.

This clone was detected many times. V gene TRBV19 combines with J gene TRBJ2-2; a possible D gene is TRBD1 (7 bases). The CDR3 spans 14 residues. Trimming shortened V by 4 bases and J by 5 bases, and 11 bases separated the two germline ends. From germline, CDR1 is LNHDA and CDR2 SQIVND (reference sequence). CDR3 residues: CASSTPGGTGELFF. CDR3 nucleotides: TGTGCCAGTAGTACTCCAGGGGGGACCGGGGAGCTGTTTTTT.

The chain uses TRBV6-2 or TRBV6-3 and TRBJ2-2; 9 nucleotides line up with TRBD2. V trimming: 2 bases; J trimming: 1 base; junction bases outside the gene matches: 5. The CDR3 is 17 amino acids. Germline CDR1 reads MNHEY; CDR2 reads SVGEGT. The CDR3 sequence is CASSYRLAGRNTGELFF. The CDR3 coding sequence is TGTGCCAGCAGTTACCGGCTAGCGGGGAGGAACACCGGGGAGCTGTTTTTT.

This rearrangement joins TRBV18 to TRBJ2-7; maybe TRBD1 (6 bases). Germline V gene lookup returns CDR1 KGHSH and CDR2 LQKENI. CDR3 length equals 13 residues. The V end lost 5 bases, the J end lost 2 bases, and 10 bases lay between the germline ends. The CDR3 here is CASSWGQTYEQYF. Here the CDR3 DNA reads TGTGCCAGCTCATGGGGACAAACCTACGAGCAGTACTTC. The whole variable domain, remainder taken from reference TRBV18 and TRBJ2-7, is NAGVMQNPRHLVRRRGQEARLRCSPMKGHSHVYWYRQLPEEGLKFMVYLQKENIIDESGMPKERFSAEFPKEGPSILRIQQVVRGDSAAYFCASSWGQTYEQYFGPGTRLTVT.

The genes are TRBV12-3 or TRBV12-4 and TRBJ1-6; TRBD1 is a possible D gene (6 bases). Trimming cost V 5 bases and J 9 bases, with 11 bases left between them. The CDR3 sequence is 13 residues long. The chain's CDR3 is CASSPIQGSPLHF. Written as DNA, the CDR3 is TGTGCCAGCAGTCCGATACAGGGTTCACCCCTCCACTTT.

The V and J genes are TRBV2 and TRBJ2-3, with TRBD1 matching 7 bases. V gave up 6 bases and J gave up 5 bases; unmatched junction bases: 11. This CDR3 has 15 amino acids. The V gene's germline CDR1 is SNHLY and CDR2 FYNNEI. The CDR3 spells CASRNRQGREDTQYF. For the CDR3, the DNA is TGTGCCAGCAGAAACCGACAGGGTCGGGAAGATACGCAGTATTTT.

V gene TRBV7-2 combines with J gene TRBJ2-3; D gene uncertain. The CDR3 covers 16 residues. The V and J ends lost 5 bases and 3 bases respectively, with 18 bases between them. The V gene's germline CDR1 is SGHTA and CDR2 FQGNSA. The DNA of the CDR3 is TGTGCCAGCAGCCTCACACCTCCCTGGTCAACAGATACGCAGTATTTT. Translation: CASSLTPPWSTDTQYF.

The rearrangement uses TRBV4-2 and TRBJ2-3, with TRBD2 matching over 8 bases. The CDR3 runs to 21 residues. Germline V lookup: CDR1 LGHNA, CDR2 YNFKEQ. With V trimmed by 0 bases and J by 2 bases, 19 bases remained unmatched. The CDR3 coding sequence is TGTGCCAGCAGCCAAGATTATTGGGGTAGCGGGGCCTCTTACTACACAGATACGCAGTATTTT. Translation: CASSQDYWGSGASYYTDTQYF.

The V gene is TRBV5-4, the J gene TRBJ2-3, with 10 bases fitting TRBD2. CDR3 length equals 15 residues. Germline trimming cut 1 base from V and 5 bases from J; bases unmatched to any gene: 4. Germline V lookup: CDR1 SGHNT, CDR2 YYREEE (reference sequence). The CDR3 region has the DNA TGTGCCAGCAGCTTGATAGCGGGGGGCGTAGATACGCAGTATTTT. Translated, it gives CASSLIAGGVDTQYF.

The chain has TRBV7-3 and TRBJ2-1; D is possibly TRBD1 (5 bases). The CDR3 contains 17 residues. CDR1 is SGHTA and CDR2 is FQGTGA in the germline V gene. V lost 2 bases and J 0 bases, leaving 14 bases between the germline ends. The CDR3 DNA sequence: TGTGCCAGCAGCTTATGGGGCTCGCCAAGCTCCTACAATGAGCAGTTCTTC. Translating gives CASSLWGSPSSYNEQFF.

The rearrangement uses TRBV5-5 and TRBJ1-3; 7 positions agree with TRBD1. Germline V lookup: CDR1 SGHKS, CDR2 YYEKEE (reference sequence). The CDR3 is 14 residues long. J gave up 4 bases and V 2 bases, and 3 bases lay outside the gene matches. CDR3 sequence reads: CASSFPGQGNTIYF. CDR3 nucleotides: TGTGCCAGCAGCTTTCCGGGACAGGGAAACACCATATATTTT.

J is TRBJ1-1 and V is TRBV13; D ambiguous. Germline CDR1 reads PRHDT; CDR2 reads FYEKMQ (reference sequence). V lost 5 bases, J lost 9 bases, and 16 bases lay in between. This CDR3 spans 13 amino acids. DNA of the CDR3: TGTGCCAGCAGCACACTAGGGCTAGGGAAAGCTTTCTTT. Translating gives CASSTLGLGKAFF.

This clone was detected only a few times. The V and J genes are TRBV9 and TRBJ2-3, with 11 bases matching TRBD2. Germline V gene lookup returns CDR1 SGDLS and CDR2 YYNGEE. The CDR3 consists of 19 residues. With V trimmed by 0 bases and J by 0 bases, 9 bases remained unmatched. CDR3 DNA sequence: TGTGCCAGCAGCGTAGGGCCACTAGCGGGGGCCACTAGCACAGATACGCAGTATTTT. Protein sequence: CASSVGPLAGATSTDTQYF.

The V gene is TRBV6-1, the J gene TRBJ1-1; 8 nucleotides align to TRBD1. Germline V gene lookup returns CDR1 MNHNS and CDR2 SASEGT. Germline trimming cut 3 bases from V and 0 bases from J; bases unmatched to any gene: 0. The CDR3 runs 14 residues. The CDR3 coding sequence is TGTGCCAGCAGTGAGGACAGGGTGAACACTGAAGCTTTCTTT. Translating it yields CASSEDRVNTEAFF.

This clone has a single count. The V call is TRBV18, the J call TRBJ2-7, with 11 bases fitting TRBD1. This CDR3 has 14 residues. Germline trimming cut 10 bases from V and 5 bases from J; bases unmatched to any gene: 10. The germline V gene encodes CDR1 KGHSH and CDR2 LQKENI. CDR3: CATSQDRGQHEQYF. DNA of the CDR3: TGTGCCACCTCCCAGGACAGGGGGCAACACGAGCAGTACTTC. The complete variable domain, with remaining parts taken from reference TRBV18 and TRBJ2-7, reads NAGVMQNPRHLVRRRGQEARLRCSPMKGHSHVYWYRQLPEEGLKFMVYLQKENIIDESGMPKERFSAEFPKEGPSILRIQQVVRGDSAAYFCATSQDRGQHEQYFGPGTRLTVT.